Below, 9 T cell receptor beta chains from the same sample are listed, as sequenced in a study of CD8 T cell repertoires and HIV-1 epitope variants. Profiling relied on immunoSEQ multiplex PCR, and the TCRdb table lists in-frame clones only, not all of them. The sample contains roughly 5,400 clones, about two thirds of which appear only once. No antigen is known for these receptors. The source material was cultured CD8+ T cells derived from PBMCs. These receptors all stem from a male donor with HIV.

The J gene is TRBJ2-3, the V gene TRBV11-3, with TRBD2 matching over 7 bases. The V gene end was trimmed by 3 bases and the J gene end by 5 bases; junction bases not matched to a gene: 5. This CDR3 is built from 14 residues. Germline V gives CDR1 SGHNT, CDR2 YENEEA. CDR3 sequence reads: CASSLGGGVDTQYF. CDR3 DNA sequence: TGTGCCAGCAGCTTGGGCGGGGGAGTAGATACGCAGTATTTT.

V usage is TRBV12-5 and J usage is TRBJ2-7; D unresolved. V was shortened by 1 base and J by 0 bases, with 4 bases between the two germline ends. Germline V CDR1 and CDR2: LGHNT, FRNRAP. CDR3 size: 13 residues. CDR3 bases: TGTGCTAGTGGTTTGGATCTCTCCTACGAGCAGTACTTC. Protein: CASGLDLSYEQYF.

The chain has TRBV15 and TRBJ2-1; maybe TRBD1 (5 bases). This CDR3 is built from 15 residues. Per the germline V gene, CDR1 is LNHNV and CDR2 is YYDKDF (reference sequence). V lost 5 bases to trimming and J lost 8 bases, with 19 bases between them. CDR3: CATSYAVGLRDEQFF. The CDR3 DNA reads TGTGCCACCAGCTACGCGGTGGGGCTTCGGGATGAGCAGTTCTTC. Supplemented by reference TRBV15 and TRBJ2-1, the full variable domain reads DAMVIQNPRYQVTQFGKPVTLSCSQTLNHNVMYWYQQKSSQAPKLLFHYYDKDFNNEADTPDNFQSRRPNTSFCFLDIRSPGLGDTAMYLCATSYAVGLRDEQFFGPGTRLTVL.

The rearrangement joins TRBV18 to TRBJ1-3, with D unclear. The CDR3 has 15 residues. Germline lookup yields CDR1 KGHSH and CDR2 LQKENI. V dropped 8 bases and J dropped 2 bases, with 16 bases sitting between them. The DNA for the CDR3 is TGTGCCAGCGTCCCGCCGGGTATCCCTGGAAACACCATATATTTT. Encoded protein: CASVPPGIPGNTIYF.

The chain joins TRBV7-2 to TRBJ2-5; 7 bases fit TRBD1. Germline V lookup: CDR1 SGHTA, CDR2 FQGNSA. Trimming removed 5 bases from V and 0 bases from J; junction bases left unmatched: 6. CDR3 length: 15 amino acids. The CDR3 loop reads CASSATGFDQETQYF. DNA for the CDR3: TGTGCCAGCAGCGCGACAGGGTTCGACCAAGAGACCCAGTACTTC.

This chain links TRBV27 with TRBJ2-3; 8 bases agree with TRBD2. CDR1 is MNHEY, CDR2 SMNVEV, per germline (reference sequence). This CDR3 region has 16 residues. Trimming at V came to 6 bases and at J to 1 base, leaving 9 bases not matched to a gene. The CDR3 nucleotides read TGTGCCAGCAGACATACGACGACTAGCGGCACAGATACGCAGTATTTT. This sequence encodes CASRHTTTSGTDTQYF.

The chain employs TRBV27 and TRBJ2-2; no clear D. In germline, CDR1 is MNHEY, CDR2 SMNVEV (reference sequence). The CDR3 is 13 residues long. Deletions cut 4 bases from V and 5 bases from J, with 8 bases between. DNA for the CDR3: TGTGCCAGCAGTTCGAGCGCAACCGGGGAGCTGTTTTTT. Its translation: CASSSSATGELFF.

The sample holds a few counts of this clone. The chain uses TRBV30 and TRBJ1-1; tentative D call: TRBD1 (5 bases). CDR3 length: 14 residues. Germline V gene data show CDR1 as GTSNPN and CDR2 as SVGIG (reference sequence). V lost 0 bases to trimming and J lost 3 bases, with 11 bases between them. CDR3 sequence: CAWSVRGADTEAFF. The CDR3 DNA sequence: TGTGCCTGGAGTGTACGAGGGGCTGACACTGAAGCTTTCTTT.

The J gene is TRBJ2-6, the V gene TRBV7-9; D possibly corresponds to TRBD2 (6 bases). CDR1 and CDR2 from the germline V gene are SEHNR and FQNEAQ (reference sequence). This CDR3 spans 19 amino acids. The V and J ends lost 5 bases and 2 bases respectively, with 22 bases between them. The CDR3 region has the DNA TGTGCCAGCAGCCAATTAGGGGATTTATCGGGGGCTGGGGCCAACGTCCTGACTTTC. Amino acids: CASSQLGDLSGAGANVLTF.